The 29 T cell receptor beta chains in this list originate from one sample, sequenced in a study of cytomegalovirus exposure and HLA in healthy donors. Clones were read by immunoSEQ multiplex PCR, and TCRdb kept only the in-frame ones, dropping some. The table lists about 64,000 clones, roughly 91% of them singletons, with 1.7% in the top ten. Sequenced: PBMCs. The receptors shown here come from a woman younger than 30 in good health and CMV-seronegative.

The V and J genes are TRBV27 and TRBJ2-1; TRBD2 matches at 8 bases. The length of the CDR3 is 14 residues. Germline V gene data show CDR1 as MNHEY and CDR2 as SMNVEV (reference sequence). Trimming removed 6 bases from V and 5 bases from J; junction bases left unmatched: 6. CDR3 region: CASRTGGVNNEQFF. CDR3 sequence (DNA): TGTGCCAGCAGGACGGGGGGGGTAAACAATGAGCAGTTCTTC.

The J gene is TRBJ1-1, the V gene TRBV7-9; unclear D gene. V lost 0 bases and J 4 bases, leaving 12 bases between the germline ends. Germline V gives CDR1 SEHNR, CDR2 FQNEAQ (reference sequence). The CDR3 is 15 residues long. The CDR3 spells CASSLAGGMGTEAFF. CDR3 DNA sequence: TGTGCCAGCAGCTTAGCGGGCGGGATGGGCACTGAAGCTTTCTTT.

The rearrangement links TRBV6-5 to TRBJ2-5, with D perhaps TRBD2 (5 bases). Germline CDR1 is MNHEY and CDR2 is SVGAGI. The length of the CDR3 is 16 residues. The V end was cut by 4 bases, the J end by 6 bases, with 21 bases between. As DNA, the CDR3 is TGTGCCAGCAGTTCTCCCTCGAGGCCGACGGGGAAGACCCAGTACTTC. Amino acid sequence: CASSSPSRPTGKTQYF.

There are a few counts of this clone. The genes are TRBV7-6 and TRBJ1-2; TRBD1 is a possible D gene (5 bases). The CDR3 has 14 residues. Germline CDR1 reads SGHVS; CDR2 reads FNYEAQ. V was clipped by 7 bases and J by 3 bases, with 15 bases between them. The CDR3 protein is CASTEKAGDYGYTF. CDR3 in DNA: TGTGCCAGCACCGAAAAGGCGGGGGACTATGGCTACACCTTC.

The CDR3 region has the DNA TGCAGCGTGACAGGGGAGACCCAGTACTTC. Its translation: CSVTGETQYF. The rearrangement joins TRBV29-1 to TRBJ2-5; 7 positions agree with TRBD1. Looked up from germline, CDR1 is SQVTM and CDR2 is ANQGSEA. Trimming removed 6 bases from V and 5 bases from J; junction bases left unmatched: 0. This CDR3 is 10 amino acids long.

The chain employs TRBV7-3 and TRBJ2-6; 8 bases map to TRBD2. The CDR3 is 18 residues long. The V segment lost 5 bases and the J segment 0 bases; nucleotides outside the gene matches: 9. Germline-derived CDR1 and CDR2 are SGHTA and FQGTGA. CDR3 DNA sequence: TGTGCCAGCAGCCCCCGGACTAGCCCGACCTCTGGGGCCAACGTCCTGACTTTC. It specifies CASSPRTSPTSGANVLTF.

This chain connects TRBV7-3 to TRBJ2-3, with D hard to call. V lost 5 bases to trimming and J lost 1 base, with 10 bases between them. The CDR3 contains 14 residues. CDR1 is SGHTA, CDR2 FQGTGA, per germline. In DNA, the CDR3 is TGTGCCAGCAGCCCGCCAGGTCGCACAGATACGCAGTATTTT. Its translation is CASSPPGRTDTQYF.

The rearrangement joins TRBV7-3 to TRBJ2-3; no clear D gene. CDR1 SGHTA and CDR2 FQGTGA come from the germline V gene. The V gene lost 1 base and the J gene lost 4 bases, with 6 bases spanning the gap. The CDR3 contains 13 residues. CDR3 DNA: TGTGCCAGCAGCTTAAGTAGTGCAGATACGCAGTATTTT. This encodes CASSLSSADTQYF.

The chain combines TRBV11-2 with TRBJ2-7; D remains ambiguous. In germline, CDR1 is SGHAT, CDR2 FQNNGV. This CDR3 region has 15 residues. The V gene lost 1 base and the J gene lost 5 bases, with 15 bases spanning the gap. The CDR3 region is CASSLVTGSIDEQYF. The CDR3, as DNA: TGTGCCAGCAGCTTAGTTACGGGTTCTATCGACGAGCAGTACTTC.

The chain uses TRBV2 and TRBJ2-3, with 7 positions matching TRBD2. Trimming removed 4 bases from V and 5 bases from J; junction bases left unmatched: 9. The CDR3 covers 15 residues. Germline CDR1 reads SNHLY; CDR2 reads FYNNEI. The CDR3 DNA reads as TGTGCCAGCAGTGGAGGGGACTATTCTGGAGATACGCAGTATTTT. Translation gives CASSGGDYSGDTQYF.

This clone was counted a single time. The chain couples TRBV5-6 to TRBJ2-2, with D possibly matching TRBD1 (5 bases). CDR3 length: 15 residues. Germline lookup yields CDR1 SGHDT and CDR2 YYEEEE. The V and J ends lost 4 bases and 5 bases respectively, with 15 bases between them. CDR3 nucleotides: TGTGCCAGCAGCCATCAGAAGGGGCAGACCGGGGAGCTGTTTTTT. This sequence encodes CASSHQKGQTGELFF.

This chain links TRBV7-2 with TRBJ2-3; D not certain. The CDR3 sequence is 14 residues long. V lost 1 base to trimming and J lost 5 bases, with 10 bases between them. Germline V gene data show CDR1 as SGHTA and CDR2 as FQGNSA. The CDR3 DNA follows: TGTGCCAGCAGCTTAGGCGGTCGTGGAGATACGCAGTATTTT. It specifies CASSLGGRGDTQYF.

This CDR3 reads CASSPQGADGYTF. The CDR3 DNA sequence: TGTGCCAGCAGCCCTCAGGGGGCAGATGGCTACACCTTC. This chain uses TRBV2 with TRBJ1-2; 8 positions agree with TRBD1. Germline values: CDR1 SNHLY, CDR2 FYNNEI. This CDR3 has 13 amino acids. The ends lost 6 bases at V and 6 bases at J; junction bases unmatched: 6.

This chain joins TRBV15 and TRBJ1-1, with TRBD1 matching 8 bases. CDR3 length: 14 residues. V trimming: 4 bases; J trimming: 7 bases; junction bases outside the gene matches: 8. The germline gives CDR1 LNHNV, CDR2 YYDKDF (reference sequence). The CDR3 DNA reads TGTGCCACCAGCAAGGGACAGGCCGATAATGAAGCTTTCTTT. Translation gives CATSKGQADNEAFF.

This chain links TRBV7-2 with TRBJ2-3, with 14 bases lining up with TRBD2. This CDR3 spans 16 amino acids. V was clipped by 5 bases and J by 5 bases; unmatched bases: 6. Germline V gene data show CDR1 as SGHTA and CDR2 as FQGNSA. The CDR3 nucleotides read TGTGCCAGCAGCCCGACTAGCGGGGGGGTGGTAGATACGCAGTATTTT. It codes for CASSPTSGGVVDTQYF. The whole variable domain, remainder taken from reference TRBV7-2 and TRBJ2-3, is GAGVSQSPSNKVTEKGKDVELRCDPISGHTALYWYRQSLGQGLEFLIYFQGNSAPDKSGLPSDRFSAERTGGSVSTLTIQRTQQEDSAVYLCASSPTSGGVVDTQYFGPGTRLTVL.

The chain has TRBV4-1 and TRBJ1-1; no clear D. The CDR3 has 16 amino acids. Per the germline V gene, CDR1 is MGHRA and CDR2 is YSYEKL. Trimming shortened V by 1 base and J by 0 bases, and 12 bases separated the two germline ends. DNA for the CDR3: TGCGCCAGCAGCCAAGGTTATGCGAACTTGAACACTGAAGCTTTCTTT. Translating gives CASSQGYANLNTEAFF.

CDR3 bases: TGTGCCAGCAGCCCCGCGGGGACAGGGGGCTATGAGCAGTTCTTC. The encoded protein is CASSPAGTGGYEQFF. The gene calls are TRBV7-2 and TRBJ2-1, with 12 bases aligning to TRBD1. V trimming: 5 bases; J trimming: 8 bases; junction bases outside the gene matches: 7. The germline CDR1 and CDR2 sequences are SGHTA and FQGNSA. The CDR3 is 15 residues long.

The gene calls are TRBV19 and TRBJ2-3; TRBD2 matches at 7 bases. Germline CDR1 reads LNHDA; CDR2 reads SQIVND (reference sequence). With V trimmed by 6 bases and J by 9 bases, 3 bases remained unmatched. The CDR3 consists of 11 residues. Written as DNA, the CDR3 is TGTGCCAGTAGGGCGGGGGAAACGCAGTATTTT. Translating it yields CASRAGETQYF. Combining the CDR3 with reference TRBV19 and TRBJ2-3 gives the whole variable domain DGGITQSPKYLFRKEGQNVTLSCEQNLNHDAMYWYRQDPGQGLRLIYYSQIVNDFQKGDIAEGYSVSREKKESFPLTVTSAQKNPTAFYLCASRAGETQYFGPGTRLTVL.

V gene TRBV9 combines with J gene TRBJ2-7, with 15 bases matching TRBD2. CDR3 length: 18 amino acids. Germline V gives CDR1 SGDLS, CDR2 YYNGEE. Trimming took 4 bases from V and 3 from J; bases not matched to a gene: 11. The CDR3 protein is CASSQGTSGRKIVYEQYF. In DNA, the CDR3 is TGTGCCAGCAGCCAAGGGACTAGCGGGAGGAAAATTGTCTACGAGCAGTACTTC.

The genes are TRBV15 and TRBJ2-7; tentatively, D is TRBD1 (5 bases). V shed 7 bases and J shed 6 bases, with 13 bases lying between them. This CDR3 is 12 amino acids long. Germline lookup yields CDR1 LNHNV and CDR2 YYDKDF (reference sequence). CDR3 sequence: CATTRSGSEQYF. DNA for the CDR3: TGTGCCACCACCCGATCAGGGTCCGAGCAGTACTTC.

The chain is built from TRBV4-3 and TRBJ1-4; D perhaps matches TRBD1 (5 bases). Germline lookup yields CDR1 LGHNA and CDR2 YSLEER. This CDR3 comprises 15 residues. Trimming removed 0 bases at V and 5 bases at J, with 10 bases between. CDR3 residues: CASSQDRNRNEKLFF. The CDR3 nucleotides read TGCGCCAGCAGCCAAGATAGAAACAGGAATGAAAAACTGTTTTTT.

V gene TRBV18 combines with J gene TRBJ2-5; 9 bases agree with TRBD2. J lost 7 bases, V lost 4 bases, and 10 bases had no gene match. This CDR3 has 15 residues. Germline CDR1 reads KGHSH; CDR2 reads LQKENI. CDR3 sequence: CASSRRSGSAGTQYF. CDR3 nucleotide sequence: TGTGCCAGCTCACGCCGTAGCGGGAGTGCGGGGACCCAGTACTTC. Looking up the rest from reference TRBV18 and TRBJ2-5 gives the full variable domain: NAGVMQNPRHLVRRRGQEARLRCSPMKGHSHVYWYRQLPEEGLKFMVYLQKENIIDESGMPKERFSAEFPKEGPSILRIQQVVRGDSAAYFCASSRRSGSAGTQYFGPGTRLLVL.

The chain carries TRBV5-6 and TRBJ1-4; tentative D call: TRBD1 (6 bases). CDR3 length: 15 amino acids. Trimming took 0 bases from V and 3 from J, leaving 9 bases between them. Germline loops: CDR1 SGHDT, CDR2 YYEEEE. CDR3 region: CASSLGTAANEKLFF. CDR3 bases: TGTGCCAGCAGCTTGGGGACAGCGGCTAATGAAAAACTGTTTTTT.

The CDR3, as DNA: TGCGCCAGCAGCTTGGAAATGGTAGCATCGTACAATGAGCAGTTCTTC. Its protein product is CASSLEMVASYNEQFF. The V gene is TRBV5-1, the J gene TRBJ2-1; D gene uncertain. Germline V lookup: CDR1 SGHRS, CDR2 YFSETQ. This CDR3 has 16 amino acids. Trimming removed 0 bases from V and 4 bases from J, with 14 bases in between.

V is TRBV4-3 and J is TRBJ1-6; no definite D call. V was clipped by 4 bases and J by 10 bases, with 17 bases between them. There are 15 residues in the CDR3. Germline V gives CDR1 LGHNA, CDR2 YSLEER. CDR3 in DNA: TGCGCCAGCAGCCGCTTGAACGCGGGATCATCACCCCTCCACTTT. Protein: CASSRLNAGSSPLHF.

The chain is built from TRBV7-8 and TRBJ2-3; 7 bases are shared with TRBD1. The CDR3 loop spans 15 amino acids. Per the germline V gene, CDR1 is SGHVS and CDR2 is FQNEAQ. J lost 2 bases, V lost 5 bases, and 7 bases had no gene match. The CDR3, as DNA: TGTGCCAGCAGCACCCGACAGGGTTTCACAGATACGCAGTATTTT. Encoded protein: CASSTRQGFTDTQYF.

The chain employs TRBV5-1 and TRBJ2-7; possible D gene TRBD1, 5 bases. The CDR3 is made up of 15 amino acids. Germline V CDR1 and CDR2: SGHRS, YFSETQ. Trimming removed 0 bases at V and 2 bases at J, with 12 bases between. CDR3 DNA: TGCGCCAGCAGCTTGGGTTTAGCAGGGCCCTACGAGCAGTACTTC. Its protein product is CASSLGLAGPYEQYF.

This clone was picked up a small number of times. At the DNA level, this CDR3 is encoded by other sequences in the same sample as well. This chain joins TRBV5-1 and TRBJ2-5; TRBD2 matches at 8 bases. The CDR3 totals 13 residues. With V trimmed by 0 bases and J by 5 bases, 0 bases remained unmatched. CDR1 is SGHRS and CDR2 is YFSETQ in the germline V gene. CDR3 in DNA: TGCGCCAGCAGCTTGGGCGGGGGGGAGACCCAGTACTTC. Translated: CASSLGGGETQYF.

The V call is TRBV7-9, the J call TRBJ2-1, with D perhaps matching TRBD2 (6 bases). This CDR3 has 15 residues. Germline CDR1 is SEHNR and CDR2 is FQNEAQ (reference sequence). V lost 0 bases to trimming and J lost 5 bases, with 11 bases between them. Here the CDR3 reads CASSLAEDYHNEQFF. The CDR3 DNA sequence: TGTGCCAGCAGCTTAGCGGAGGACTACCACAATGAGCAGTTCTTC.